These T cell receptor beta chains were read from a single sample in a study of T cell responses to AZD1222 COVID-19 vaccine. Measured with immunoSEQ multiplex PCR; TCRdb has only the in-frame clones, and not every one. The data show about 130,000 clones, roughly nine tenths seen once. The material was peripheral blood, obtained on day 0 of AZD1222 vaccination. The receptors shown here come from an adult in good health. The CDR3 runs from the conserved cysteine through the conserved F or W. D genes are given only for firm matches. Size is stated for part of the rows, as once, few or many counts, or as a class when the clone is expanded.

abundance	d_gene	v_gene	j_gene	CDR3aa	CDR3nt
.	TRBD1	TRBV6-2/TRBV6-3	TRBJ1-5	CASSWAGGGQPQHF	TGTGCCAGCAGCTGGGCAGGGGGAGGTCAGCCCCAGCATTTT
.	.	TRBV14	TRBJ2-1	CASSSRLNSYNEQFF	TGTGCCAGCAGCTCGCGACTTAACTCCTACAATGAGCAGTTCTTC
once	.	TRBV3-1/TRBV3-2	TRBJ1-1	CASSRIGGAGAFF	TGTGCCAGCAGCCGCATCGGAGGGGCTGGCGCTTTCTTT
.	.	TRBV7-2	TRBJ2-7	CASSLRGNYEQYF	TGTGCCAGCAGCTTACGGGGGAACTACGAGCAGTACTTC
.	TRBD1	TRBV5-6	TRBJ2-2	CASSLSGTGGRELFF	TGTGCCAGCAGCTTGAGTGGGACAGGGGGTCGGGAGCTGTTTTTT
.	TRBD1	TRBV2	TRBJ1-1	CASSGQGFTEAFF	TGTGCCAGCAGTGGACAGGGATTCACTGAAGCTTTCTTT
.	.	TRBV5-8	TRBJ1-3	CASSLGGGNTIYF	TGTGCCAGCAGCTTGGGCGGTGGAAACACCATATATTTT
.	.	TRBV24-1	TRBJ2-5	CATSAVRDSYQETQYF	TGTGCCACCAGTGCTGTCCGGGACTCGTACCAAGAGACCCAGTACTTC
.	TRBD1	TRBV15	TRBJ2-7	CATSTGTASYEQYF	TGTGCCACCAGCACTGGGACAGCCTCCTACGAGCAGTACTTC
few	.	TRBV7-9	TRBJ2-1	CASSPYNEQFF	TGTGCCAGCAGCCCATACAATGAGCAGTTCTTC
once	.	TRBV2	TRBJ1-1	CASALTRGSLNTEAFF	TGTGCCAGCGCCTTAACCAGGGGATCCTTGAACACTGAAGCTTTCTTT
.	.	TRBV7-2	TRBJ2-5	CASSSTRGAETQYF	TGTGCCAGCAGCTCTACGCGAGGGGCGGAGACCCAGTACTTC
.	TRBD2	TRBV29-1	TRBJ2-1	CSVGLAGLFF	TGCAGCGTTGGACTAGCGGGGTTGTTCTTC
.	.	TRBV6-1	TRBJ1-4	CASSEDRSGTPNEKLFF	TGTGCCAGCAGTGAAGACCGGTCGGGGACACCGAATGAAAAACTGTTTTTT
.	TRBD1	TRBV19	TRBJ1-4	CASNLGQPNEKLFF	TGTGCCAGTAATTTGGGACAGCCCAATGAAAAACTGTTTTTT
once	.	TRBV21-1	TRBJ2-3	CASSKEGRSKRGSTDTQYF	TGTGCCAGCAGCAAGGAGGGCAGGAGCAAGCGGGGGAGCACAGATACGCAGTATTTT
.	TRBD1	TRBV19	TRBJ1-1	CASGARDRGPNREAFF	TGTGCCAGCGGGGCCCGGGACAGGGGGCCAAACCGTGAAGCTTTCTTT
.	.	TRBV5-1	TRBJ2-1	CASSWTWGAVNEQFF	TGCGCCAGCAGCTGGACCTGGGGGGCGGTAAATGAGCAGTTCTTC
.	TRBD2	TRBV29-1	TRBJ2-1	CSVHGVAGSYNEQFF	TGCAGCGTTCACGGGGTAGCGGGGTCCTACAATGAGCAGTTCTTC
.	.	TRBV18	TRBJ1-6	CASSPRRADSPLHF	TGTGCCAGCTCACCCCGTAGGGCTGATTCACCCCTCCACTTT
.	.	TRBV24-1	TRBJ2-1	CATSDWGSAEQFF	TGTGCCACCAGTGATTGGGGTAGTGCTGAGCAGTTCTTC
.	.	TRBV7-9	TRBJ1-1	CASSREGGAEAFF	TGTGCCAGCAGCCGAGAGGGGGGCGCTGAAGCTTTCTTT
.	.	TRBV19	TRBJ1-3	CASSGFLAGNTIYF	TGTGCCAGTAGTGGTTTTCTCGCTGGAAACACCATATATTTT
.	.	TRBV5-1	TRBJ2-5	CASSGTGGGGSQETQYF	TGCGCCAGCAGCGGAACCGGGGGCGGGGGCTCACAAGAGACCCAGTACTTC
few	.	TRBV18	TRBJ1-6	CASSPLGQTPNSPLHF	TGTGCCAGCTCACCACTTGGACAGACTCCAAATTCACCCCTCCACTTT
.	.	TRBV10-3	TRBJ1-2	CAISEAGQGGNYGYTF	TGTGCCATCAGTGAGGCCGGGCAGGGAGGGAACTATGGCTACACCTTC
.	TRBD2	TRBV10-2	TRBJ2-3	CASSDWSGGTTDTQYF	TGCGCCAGCAGTGATTGGAGCGGGGGGACCACAGATACGCAGTATTTT
.	TRBD1	TRBV6-6	TRBJ1-1	CASSFPQGGAFF	TGTGCCAGCAGCTTCCCACAGGGGGGAGCTTTCTTT
.	.	TRBV18	TRBJ1-6	CASSRGGRESNSPLHF	TGTGCCAGCTCAAGGGGTGGCCGCGAAAGTAATTCACCCCTCCACTTT
.	.	TRBV4-3	TRBJ2-7	CASSQENGPYEQYF	TGCGCCAGCAGCCAAGAGAACGGACCCTACGAGCAGTACTTC
.	.	TRBV27	TRBJ1-4	CYVITNEKLFF	TGTTACGTAATAACTAATGAAAAACTGTTTTTT
.	TRBD1	TRBV5-6	TRBJ1-6	CASSDLRQGLNSPLHF	TGTGCCAGCAGCGACCTCCGACAGGGCCTCAACTCACCCCTCCACTTT
.	.	TRBV19	TRBJ2-1	CASSLLLQSGPPYNEQFF	TGTGCCAGTAGTCTCCTCCTTCAGTCAGGGCCCCCCTACAATGAGCAGTTCTTC
.	TRBD1	TRBV13	TRBJ2-1	CASSLGPGGNEQFF	TGTGCCAGCAGCTTAGGTCCAGGGGGCAATGAGCAGTTCTTC
.	.	TRBV27	TRBJ2-3	CASSLFPAGGTDTQYF	TGTGCCAGCAGTTTATTCCCGGCCGGCGGTACAGATACGCAGTATTTT
.	.	TRBV27	TRBJ1-1	CASSLFLPGVGTEAFF	TGTGCCAGCAGTTTGTTCCTCCCGGGGGTAGGGACTGAAGCTTTCTTT
.	.	TRBV3-1/TRBV3-2	TRBJ2-1	CASSLESSYNEQFF	TGTGCCAGCAGCCTCGAAAGCTCCTACAATGAGCAGTTCTTC
.	.	TRBV6-5	TRBJ2-7	CASRSGTPGSYEQYF	TGTGCCAGCAGGTCAGGGACCCCTGGCTCCTACGAGCAGTACTTC
.	.	TRBV7-2	TRBJ1-3	CASSSGFGISGNTIYF	TGTGCCAGCAGCTCGGGATTCGGCATCTCTGGAAACACCATATATTTT
once	.	TRBV27	TRBJ2-7	CASSLYEQYF	TGTGCCAGCAGTTTATACGAGCAGTACTTC
.	TRBD1	TRBV7-2	TRBJ2-1	CASSPLVTGENEQFF	TGTGCCAGCAGCCCTTTGGTGACAGGGGAAAATGAGCAGTTCTTC
.	TRBD1	TRBV5-1	TRBJ2-1	CASSRWQGENNEQFF	TGCGCCAGCAGCAGGTGGCAGGGGGAAAACAATGAGCAGTTCTTC
.	.	TRBV27	TRBJ2-1	CASSLWAGLGNEQFF	TGTGCCAGCAGTTTATGGGCGGGGCTGGGCAATGAGCAGTTCTTC
.	TRBD1	TRBV7-9	TRBJ1-4	CASSLGQINEKLFF	TGTGCCAGCAGCTTGGGACAGATTAATGAAAAACTGTTTTTT
.	.	TRBV19	TRBJ1-5	CATQRSDQPQHF	TGTGCCACCCAGAGGAGCGATCAGCCCCAGCATTTT
.	.	TRBV6-2/TRBV6-3	TRBJ1-2	CASSYGQVGNYGYTF	TGTGCCAGCAGTTACGGGCAGGTTGGGAACTATGGCTACACCTTC
.	.	TRBV4-2	TRBJ2-7	CASSPRGGEQYF	TGTGCCAGCAGCCCTAGGGGAGGCGAGCAGTACTTC
once	.	TRBV9	TRBJ1-5	CASNPSGGGQPQHF	TGTGCCAGCAACCCTTCGGGAGGGGGTCAGCCCCAGCATTTT
.	.	TRBV25-1	TRBJ2-5	CASSEDDGFQETQYF	TGTGCCAGCAGTGAAGACGACGGCTTCCAAGAGACCCAGTACTTC
.	.	TRBV7-9	TRBJ1-5	CASSLGGSNSNQPQHF	TGTGCCAGCAGCTTAGGGGGGAGTAATAGCAATCAGCCCCAGCATTTT
.	.	TRBV18	TRBJ2-3	CASSPGGDTQYF	TGTGCCAGCTCACCGGGAGGAGATACGCAGTATTTT
.	.	TRBV12-3/TRBV12-4	TRBJ2-7	CASSLAVQGQYF	TGTGCCAGCAGTTTAGCGGTGCAGGGTCAGTACTTC
.	.	TRBV7-9	TRBJ2-7	CASGPQGGVGYEQYF	TGTGCCAGCGGACCTCAGGGGGGGGTAGGCTACGAGCAGTACTTC